What follows are 2 T cell receptor beta chains derived from one specimen sequenced in a study of shared clonotypes between healthy human individuals. TCRdb's copy holds only in-frame clones and misses some; the assay was immunoSEQ multiplex PCR. The table lists approximately 1,500,000 clones, nearly 99% of them singletons. The sample was naive CD4+ T cells sorted from blood. This sample's subset: CD45RA+ positively selected. The receptors originated from a man under 40 in good health.

This rearrangement joins TRBV19 to TRBJ2-1, with D possibly matching TRBD2 (6 bases). The CDR3 is 15 residues long. Trimming took 3 bases from V and 0 from J, leaving 9 bases between them. Germline V CDR1 and CDR2: LNHDA, SQIVND (reference sequence). The CDR3 DNA is TGTGCCAGTAGTATGGGAGGAGGCTCCTACAATGAGCAGTTCTTC. Protein sequence: CASSMGGGSYNEQFF.

V and J are TRBV6-1 and TRBJ2-1; D not certain. The V gene's germline CDR1 is MNHNS and CDR2 SASEGT. There are 13 residues in the CDR3. Trimming took off 8 bases at V and 4 bases at J, with 12 bases between the two ends. CDR3 nucleotide sequence: TGTGCCAGCGCAGCCCACAAATACAATGAGCAGTTCTTC. It specifies CASAAHKYNEQFF.